The T cell receptor (beta chain) described here comes from a study of response to subunit inactivated influenza vaccine. From the RT-PCR reads, TCRdb called clonotypes with MiXCR, one entry per CDR3 protein. The sample records hundreds of thousands of distinct CDR3 sequences, approximately 7.6% being singletons. Points from the study as a whole: Researchers suggested that each seasonal influenza vaccination recruits few new T cells.

This clonotype came up many times. Its antigen is still unknown. CDR3 size: 13 residues. Germline V gives CDR1 SGHVS, CDR2 FQNEAQ. V lost 8 bases, J lost 2 bases, and 12 bases lay in between. The source of this sequence is a man between 45 and 75 years old who received an inactivated influenza vaccine. The chain joins TRBV7-8 to TRBJ1-1, with D hard to call. The sample in question was PBMCs from blood, obtained around 25 months after vaccination. DNA for the CDR3: TGTGCCAGCCGCCAGCACCCTAACACTGAAGCTTTCTTT. Its protein product is CASRQHPNTEAFF.